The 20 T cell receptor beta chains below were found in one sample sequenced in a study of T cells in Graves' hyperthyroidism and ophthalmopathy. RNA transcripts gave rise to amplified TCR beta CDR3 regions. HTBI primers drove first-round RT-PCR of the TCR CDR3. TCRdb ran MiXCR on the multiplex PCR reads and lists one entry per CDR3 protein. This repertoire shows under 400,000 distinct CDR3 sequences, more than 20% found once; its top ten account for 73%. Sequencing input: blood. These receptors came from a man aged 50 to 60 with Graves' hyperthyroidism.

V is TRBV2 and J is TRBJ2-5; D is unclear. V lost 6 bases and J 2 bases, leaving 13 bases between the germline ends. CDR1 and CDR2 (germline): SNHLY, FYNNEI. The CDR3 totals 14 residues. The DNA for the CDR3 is TGTGCCAGCAGGGGCGCCGGTCTACAAGAGACCCAGTACTTC. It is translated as CASRGAGLQETQYF.

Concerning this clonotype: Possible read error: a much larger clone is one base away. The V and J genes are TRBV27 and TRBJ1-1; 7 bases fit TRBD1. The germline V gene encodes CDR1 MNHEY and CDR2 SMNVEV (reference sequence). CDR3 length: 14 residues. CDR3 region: CASEPGGHDTVAFF. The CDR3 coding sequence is TGTGCCAGCGAACCAGGGGGGCATGACACTGTAGCTTTCTTT.

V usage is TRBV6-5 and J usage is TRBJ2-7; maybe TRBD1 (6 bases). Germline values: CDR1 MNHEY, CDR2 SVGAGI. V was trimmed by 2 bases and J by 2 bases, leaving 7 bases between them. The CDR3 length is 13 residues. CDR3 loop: CASSYGDTYEQYF. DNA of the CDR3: TGTGCCAGCAGTTACGGGGACACCTACGAGCAGTACTTC.

The CDR3 nucleotides read TGTGCCAGCAGTCCGGGACAGAGTCAGCCCCAGCATTTT. This sequence encodes CASSPGQSQPQHF. The chain carries TRBV6-1 and TRBJ1-5, with 7 bases lining up with TRBD1. V was pared by 5 bases and J by 6 bases, with 4 bases of the junction left unmatched. The CDR3 is made up of 13 amino acids. Germline V gene data show CDR1 as MNHNS and CDR2 as SASEGT.

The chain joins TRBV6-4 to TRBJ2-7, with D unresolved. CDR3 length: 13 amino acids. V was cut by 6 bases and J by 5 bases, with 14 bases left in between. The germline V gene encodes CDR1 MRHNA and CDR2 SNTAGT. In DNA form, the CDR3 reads TGTGCCAGCAGCCCCCGGTCTGGACACGAGCAGTACTTC. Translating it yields CASSPRSGHEQYF.

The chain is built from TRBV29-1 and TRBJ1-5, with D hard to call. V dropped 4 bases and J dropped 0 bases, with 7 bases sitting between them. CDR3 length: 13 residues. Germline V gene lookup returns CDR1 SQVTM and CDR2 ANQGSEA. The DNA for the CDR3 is TGCAGCGTTGCCGACAATAGCAATCAGCCCCAGCATTTT. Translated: CSVADNSNQPQHF.

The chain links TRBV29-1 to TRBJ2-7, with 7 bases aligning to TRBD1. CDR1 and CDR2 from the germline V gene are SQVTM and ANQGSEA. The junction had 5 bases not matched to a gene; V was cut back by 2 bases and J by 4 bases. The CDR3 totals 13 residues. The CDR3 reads CSVELTGTYEQYF. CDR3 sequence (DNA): TGCAGCGTTGAATTGACAGGGACATACGAGCAGTACTTC.

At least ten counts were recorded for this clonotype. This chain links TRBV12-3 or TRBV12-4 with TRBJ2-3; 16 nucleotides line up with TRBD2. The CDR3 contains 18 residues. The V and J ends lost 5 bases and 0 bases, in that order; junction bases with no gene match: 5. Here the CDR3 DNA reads TGTGCCAGCAGTGCCGGGACTAGCGGGAGGGCAAGCACAGATACGCAGTATTTT. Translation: CASSAGTSGRASTDTQYF.

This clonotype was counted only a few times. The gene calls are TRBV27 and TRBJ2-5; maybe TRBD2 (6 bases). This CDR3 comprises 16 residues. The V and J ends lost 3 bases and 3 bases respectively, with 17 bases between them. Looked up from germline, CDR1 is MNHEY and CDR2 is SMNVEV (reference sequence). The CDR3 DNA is TGTGCCAGCAGTTTTCTTTCCAGCGCGGGGAAAGAGACCCAGTACTTC. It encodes CASSFLSSAGKETQYF.

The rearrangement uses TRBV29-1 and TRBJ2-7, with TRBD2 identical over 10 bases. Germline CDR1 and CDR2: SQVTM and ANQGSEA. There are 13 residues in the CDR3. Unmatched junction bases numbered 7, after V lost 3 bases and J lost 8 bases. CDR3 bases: TGCAGCGTTGAGAGTAGCGGGAGGCAAAAGCAGTACTTC. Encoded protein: CSVESSGRQKQYF.

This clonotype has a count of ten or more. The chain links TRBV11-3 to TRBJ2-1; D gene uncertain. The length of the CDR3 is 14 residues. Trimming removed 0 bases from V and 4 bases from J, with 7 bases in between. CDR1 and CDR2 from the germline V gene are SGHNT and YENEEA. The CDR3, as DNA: TGTGCCAGCAGCTTAGACCCCTATTACAATGAGCAGTTCTTC. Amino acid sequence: CASSLDPYYNEQFF.

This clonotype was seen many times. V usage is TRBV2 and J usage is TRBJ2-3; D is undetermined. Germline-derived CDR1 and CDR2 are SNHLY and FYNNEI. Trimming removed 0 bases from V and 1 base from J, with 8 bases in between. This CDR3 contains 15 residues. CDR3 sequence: CASSEAFVGTDTQYF. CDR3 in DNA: TGTGCCAGCAGTGAAGCTTTCGTAGGCACAGATACGCAGTATTTT.

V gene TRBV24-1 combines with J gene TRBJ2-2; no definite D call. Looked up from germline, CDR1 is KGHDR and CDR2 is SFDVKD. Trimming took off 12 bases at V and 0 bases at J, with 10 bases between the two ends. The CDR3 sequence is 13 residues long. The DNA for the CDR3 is TGTGCCGCTCGGGCTTCGAACACCGGGGAGCTGTTTTTT. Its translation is CAARASNTGELFF.

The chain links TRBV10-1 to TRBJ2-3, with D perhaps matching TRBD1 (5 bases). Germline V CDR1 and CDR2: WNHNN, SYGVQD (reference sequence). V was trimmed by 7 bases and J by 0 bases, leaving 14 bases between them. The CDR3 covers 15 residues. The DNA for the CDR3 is TGCGCCAGCATACGCAGGGCGACTAGCACAGATACGCAGTATTTT. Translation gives CASIRRATSTDTQYF.

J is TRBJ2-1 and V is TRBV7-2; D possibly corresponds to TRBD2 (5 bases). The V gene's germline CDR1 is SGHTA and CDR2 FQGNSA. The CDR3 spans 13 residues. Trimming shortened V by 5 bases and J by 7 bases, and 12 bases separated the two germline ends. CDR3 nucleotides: TGTGCCAGCAGCCAGCTACTAGGGAATGAGCAGTTCTTC. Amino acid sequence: CASSQLLGNEQFF.

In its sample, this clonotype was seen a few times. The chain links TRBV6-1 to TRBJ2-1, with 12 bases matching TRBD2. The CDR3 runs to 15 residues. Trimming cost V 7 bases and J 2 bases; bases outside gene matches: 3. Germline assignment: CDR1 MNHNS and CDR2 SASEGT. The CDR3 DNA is TGTGCCAGCACCGGACTAGCGGGAACCTACAATGAGCAGTTCTTC. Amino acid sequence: CASTGLAGTYNEQFF.

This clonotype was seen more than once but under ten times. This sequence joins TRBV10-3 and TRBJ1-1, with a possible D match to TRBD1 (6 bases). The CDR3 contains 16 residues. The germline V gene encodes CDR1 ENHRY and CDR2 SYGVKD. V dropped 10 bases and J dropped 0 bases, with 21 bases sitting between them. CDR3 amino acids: CATTTGSGPLNTEAFF. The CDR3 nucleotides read TGTGCCACTACCACAGGGTCGGGGCCTTTGAACACTGAAGCTTTCTTT.

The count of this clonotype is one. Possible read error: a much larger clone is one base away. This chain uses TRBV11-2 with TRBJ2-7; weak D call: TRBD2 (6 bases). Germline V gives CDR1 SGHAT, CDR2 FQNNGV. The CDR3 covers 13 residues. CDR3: CAGSFGAGYEQYF. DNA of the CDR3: TGTGCCGGCAGCTTTGGGGCGGGATACGAGCAGTACTTC.

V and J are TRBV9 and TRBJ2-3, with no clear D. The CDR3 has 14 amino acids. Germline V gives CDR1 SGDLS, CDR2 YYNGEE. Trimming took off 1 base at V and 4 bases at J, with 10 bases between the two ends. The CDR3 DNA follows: TGTGCCAGCAGCGTAAGGCCGCCCCCAGATACGCAGTATTTT. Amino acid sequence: CASSVRPPPDTQYF.

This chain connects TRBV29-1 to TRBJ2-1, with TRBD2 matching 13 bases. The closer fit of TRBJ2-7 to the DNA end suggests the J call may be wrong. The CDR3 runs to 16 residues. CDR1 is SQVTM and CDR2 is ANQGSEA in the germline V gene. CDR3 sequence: CSETGTSGTSYNEQYF. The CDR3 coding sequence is TGCAGCGAGACCGGGACTAGCGGGACCTCCTACAATGAGCAGTACTTC.